These T cell receptor beta chains were read from a single sample in a study of identical twins. TCRdb reprocessed the 5' RACE reads via MiXCR and lists one record per CDR3 protein. Found here are under 300,000 distinct CDR3 sequences, approximately 8.3% of them singletons; the top ten hold less than 4%. These data were likewise used in another study, on yellow fever vaccine responses in identical twins.

What was sequenced was CD8+ T cells sorted from blood. The receptors here all came from a young woman in good health. Each CDR3 is given with its conserved first and last residue. A D gene is named only where the DNA matches it firmly. Rows may omit the clone size; those that give it use once, few, many or a size class.

J	D	V	size	DNA	CDR3
TRBJ2-1	.	TRBV5-1	few	TGCGCCAGCAGCTTGGGCCCCGGGGCCGACGCCTACAATGAGCAGTTCTTC	CASSLGPGADAYNEQFF
TRBJ2-1	TRBD2	TRBV20-1	few	TGCAGTGCTTTAGATAGGATCGGACTAGCAGCAATTTACAATGAGCAGTTCTTC	CSALDRIGLAAIYNEQFF
TRBJ1-2	TRBD1	TRBV7-9	.	TGTGCCAGCAGCGCCGGACAGGGGGTAATTGATGGCTACACCTTC	CASSAGQGVIDGYTF
TRBJ2-7	.	TRBV29-1	many	TGCAGCGTTGAAGACCCGTCTGCTTCCTACGAGCAGTACTTC	CSVEDPSASYEQYF
TRBJ2-2	TRBD2	TRBV24-1	.	TGTGCCACCAGTGACTACTATAGCGGGGCCACCGGGGAGCTGTTTTTT	CATSDYYSGATGELFF
TRBJ2-1	.	TRBV28	many	TGTGCCAGCAGTAGGGGGAGAGGGGATGAGCAGTTCTTC	CASSRGRGDEQFF
TRBJ2-3	.	TRBV9	many	TGTGCCAGCAGCGTGTTCCAGGGCACAGATACGCAGTATTTT	CASSVFQGTDTQYF
TRBJ2-1	.	TRBV20-1	many	TGCAGTGCTACCCCCCTGGCGAGCTCCTACAATGAGCAGTTCTTC	CSATPLASSYNEQFF
TRBJ2-2	.	TRBV29-1	many	TGCAGCGTTGAAACAGGGCGAGCCGACATGGAGCTGTTTTTT	CSVETGRADMELFF
TRBJ2-1	.	TRBV29-1	many	TGCAGCGTTGCCGCCGCTTCCTACAATGAGCAGTTCTTC	CSVAAASYNEQFF
TRBJ2-1	TRBD1	TRBV6-2/TRBV6-3	many	TGTGCCAGCAGCCCCGTAATGGACAGGGCCTCCTACAATGAGCAGTTCTTC	CASSPVMDRASYNEQFF
TRBJ2-1	.	TRBV4-3	.	TGCGCCAGCAGCCAAGGCACGGCCTCGCACGAGCAGTTCTTC	CASSQGTASHEQFF
TRBJ2-2	.	TRBV27	.	TGTGCCAGCAGCCTGGGGGACGGGGAGCTGTTTTTT	CASSLGDGELFF
TRBJ2-7	TRBD1	TRBV6-5	few	TGTGCCAGCAGTTACTCGTTAGGGACAGGGGGCCGGGACTACGAGCAGTACTTC	CASSYSLGTGGRDYEQYF
TRBJ2-7	.	TRBV6-1	few	TGTGCCAGCAGGCCAGCGGACTCCTACGAGCAGTACTTC	CASRPADSYEQYF
TRBJ1-2	TRBD1	TRBV29-1	many	TGCAGCGTAAAGCCGGGACAGGGGGAATATGGCTACACCTTC	CSVKPGQGEYGYTF
TRBJ2-2	TRBD2	TRBV5-1	many	TGCGCCAGCAGCGATAGCGGGAGACCCGGGGAGCTGTTTTTT	CASSDSGRPGELFF
TRBJ2-7	TRBD2	TRBV3-1	.	TGTGCCAGCAGCCAACTCTTCCCGACTAGCGGGGGGTTACCCTACGAGCAGTACTTC	CASSQLFPTSGGLPYEQYF
TRBJ2-5	TRBD2	TRBV2	few	TGTGCCAGCGGAGGACTAGCGGACCAAGAGACCCAGTACTTC	CASGGLADQETQYF
TRBJ2-1	.	TRBV5-5	many	TGTGCCAGCAGCGCCTCCTCTTACAATGAGCAGTTCTTC	CASSASSYNEQFF
TRBJ2-2	.	TRBV29-1	.	TGCAGCGTCCTTAGGGGGGGTATAAACACCGGGGAGCTGTTTTTT	CSVLRGGINTGELFF
TRBJ2-7	.	TRBV12-3/TRBV12-4	few	TGTGCCAGCACCTCGGGACATCCGGGAGGCTACGAGCAGTACTTC	CASTSGHPGGYEQYF
TRBJ2-7	TRBD1	TRBV7-6	few	TGTGCCAGCAGCACGTCACTTGGTGGGGGACAGGGGACCTACGAGCAGTACTTC	CASSTSLGGGQGTYEQYF
TRBJ2-1	TRBD2	TRBV12-5	.	TGTGCTAGTGTGGGGGGGACTAGCGGAACATACAATGAGCAGTTCTTC	CASVGGTSGTYNEQFF
TRBJ2-1	.	TRBV9	.	TGTGCCAGCAGCGTAGCGGCCGGGAGTAATGAGCAGTTCTTC	CASSVAAGSNEQFF
TRBJ2-1	.	TRBV7-9	few	TGTGCCAGCGGGACCTCATCGTCCGTCTACAATGAGCAGTTCTTC	CASGTSSSVYNEQFF
TRBJ2-4	.	TRBV12-3/TRBV12-4	few	TGTGCCAGCACTCTCCGGGTAGCCAAAAACATTCAGTACTTC	CASTLRVAKNIQYF
TRBJ2-1	TRBD2	TRBV27	few	TGTGCCAGCAGTTTAGAACCTAGCGGATACTACAATGAGCAGTTCTTC	CASSLEPSGYYNEQFF
TRBJ2-7	TRBD2	TRBV20-1	.	TGCAGTGCTAGATCTCATCTAGCGGGGGCCTACGAGCAGTACTTC	CSARSHLAGAYEQYF
TRBJ2-7	.	TRBV15	.	TGTGCCACCAGCAGAGATTCCGGGGCCTCCTACGAGCAGTACTTC	CATSRDSGASYEQYF
TRBJ2-7	.	TRBV20-1	few	TGCAGTGCTAGAGATATCGATACCGCTATTTACGAGCAGTACTTC	CSARDIDTAIYEQYF
TRBJ2-5	TRBD2	TRBV12-3/TRBV12-4	few	TGTGCCAGCAGTTCGGGAATAGCGGGGGGGCCAGAGACCCAGTACTTC	CASSSGIAGGPETQYF
TRBJ1-1	.	TRBV12-3/TRBV12-4	.	TGTGCCAGCAGTTTAACAGTCTGGGCGAACACTGAAGCTTTCTTT	CASSLTVWANTEAFF
TRBJ2-2	TRBD2	TRBV27	.	TGTGCCAGCAGCTACGGGACTATGGTGGGGGAGCTGTTTTTT	CASSYGTMVGELFF
TRBJ2-7	.	TRBV5-5	few	TGTGCCAGCAGCTTCCCTTCGGGAGGGGGCGAAGGCTACGAGCAGTACTTC	CASSFPSGGGEGYEQYF
TRBJ1-3	.	TRBV15	many	TGTGCCACCAGCGGAACGGGACATGACTCTGGAAACACCATATATTTT	CATSGTGHDSGNTIYF
TRBJ2-7	TRBD2	TRBV27	few	TGTGCCAGCAGTGCACGGCCGACTAGCCTGGCCTACGAGCAGTACTTC	CASSARPTSLAYEQYF
TRBJ1-5	.	TRBV11-2	.	TGTGCCAGCAGCCTTACGCTACGCCCCAATCAGCCCCAGCATTTT	CASSLTLRPNQPQHF
TRBJ2-7	.	TRBV29-1	many	TGCAGCGTATATTCCGATCGGGGCTACGAGCAGTACTTC	CSVYSDRGYEQYF
TRBJ2-7	TRBD1	TRBV20-1	few	TGCAGTGCTAAGGACCGGGACAGGGTCCCCCATATCACGTATCTAGAGCAGTACTTC	CSAKDRDRVPHITYLEQYF
TRBJ1-4	.	TRBV20-1	many	TGCAGTGCTAGGAGGGTAACTAATGAAAAACTGTTTTTT	CSARRVTNEKLFF
TRBJ2-7	.	TRBV7-9	.	TGTGCCAGCAGCTTCCACAGGGAAGAGCAGTACTTC	CASSFHREEQYF
TRBJ2-1	.	TRBV10-2	few	TGCGCCAGCAGGGACAGAACAACCAATGAGCAGTTCTTC	CASRDRTTNEQFF